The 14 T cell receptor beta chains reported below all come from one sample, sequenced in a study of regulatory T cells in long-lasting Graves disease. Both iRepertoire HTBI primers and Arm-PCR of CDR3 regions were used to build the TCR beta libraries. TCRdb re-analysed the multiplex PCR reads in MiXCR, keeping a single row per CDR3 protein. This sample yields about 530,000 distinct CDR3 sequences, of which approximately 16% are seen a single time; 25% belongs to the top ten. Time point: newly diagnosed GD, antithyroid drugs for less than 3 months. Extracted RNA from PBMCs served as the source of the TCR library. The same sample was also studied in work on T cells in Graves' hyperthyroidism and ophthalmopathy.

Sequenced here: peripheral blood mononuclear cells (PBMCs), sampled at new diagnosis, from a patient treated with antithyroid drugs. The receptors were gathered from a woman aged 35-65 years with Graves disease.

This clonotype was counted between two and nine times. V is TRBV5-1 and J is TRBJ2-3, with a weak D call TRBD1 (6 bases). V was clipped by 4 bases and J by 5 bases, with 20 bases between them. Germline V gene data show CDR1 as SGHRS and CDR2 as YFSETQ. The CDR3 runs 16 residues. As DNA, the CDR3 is TGCGCCAGCAGCCTACTCTCGGCCAGGGGTGGAGATACGCAGTATTTT. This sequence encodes CASSLLSARGGDTQYF.

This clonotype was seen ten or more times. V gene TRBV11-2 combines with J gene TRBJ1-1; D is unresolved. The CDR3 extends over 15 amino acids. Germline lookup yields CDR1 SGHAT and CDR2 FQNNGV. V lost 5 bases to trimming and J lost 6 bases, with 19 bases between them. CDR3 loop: CASSPLSFKVPEAFF. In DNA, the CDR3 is TGTGCCAGCAGCCCTTTGAGTTTCAAAGTCCCTGAAGCTTTCTTT.

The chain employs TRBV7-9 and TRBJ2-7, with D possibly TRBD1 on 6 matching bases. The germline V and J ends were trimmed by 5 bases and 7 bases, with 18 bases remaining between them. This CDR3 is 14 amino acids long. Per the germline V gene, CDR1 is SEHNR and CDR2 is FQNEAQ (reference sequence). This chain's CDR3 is CASSTRGTGREQYF. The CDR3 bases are TGTGCCAGCAGCACCCGGGGAACAGGGCGGGAGCAGTACTTC. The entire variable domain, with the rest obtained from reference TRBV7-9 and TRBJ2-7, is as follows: DTGVSQNPRHKITKRGQNVTFRCDPISEHNRLYWYRQTLGQGPEFLTYFQNEAQLEKSRLLSDRFSAERPKGSFSTLEIQRTEQGDSAMYLCASSTRGTGREQYFGPGTRLTVT.

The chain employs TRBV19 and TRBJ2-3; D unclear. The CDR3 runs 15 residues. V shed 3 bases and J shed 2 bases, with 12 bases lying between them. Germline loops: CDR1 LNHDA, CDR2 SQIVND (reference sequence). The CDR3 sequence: CASSITDSYTDTQYF. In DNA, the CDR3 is TGTGCCAGTAGTATTACAGACTCTTACACAGATACGCAGTATTTT.

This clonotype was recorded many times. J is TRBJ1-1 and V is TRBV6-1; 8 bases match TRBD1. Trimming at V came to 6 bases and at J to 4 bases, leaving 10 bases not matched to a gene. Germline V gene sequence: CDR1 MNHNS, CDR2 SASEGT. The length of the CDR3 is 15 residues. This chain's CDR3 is CASSIHRGVATEAFF. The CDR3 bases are TGTGCCAGCAGCATTCACAGGGGGGTGGCCACTGAAGCTTTCTTT.

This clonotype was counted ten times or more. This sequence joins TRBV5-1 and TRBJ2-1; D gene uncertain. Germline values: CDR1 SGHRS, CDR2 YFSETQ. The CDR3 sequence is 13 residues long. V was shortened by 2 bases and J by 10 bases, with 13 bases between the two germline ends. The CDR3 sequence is CASSLAIQGEQFF. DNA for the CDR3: TGCGCCAGCAGCTTAGCCATCCAAGGGGAGCAGTTCTTC.

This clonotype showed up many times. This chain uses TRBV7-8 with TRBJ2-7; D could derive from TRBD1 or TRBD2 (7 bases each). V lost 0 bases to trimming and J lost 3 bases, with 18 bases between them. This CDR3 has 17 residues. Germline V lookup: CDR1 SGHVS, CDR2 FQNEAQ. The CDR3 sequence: CASSLAAGRGGVYEQYF. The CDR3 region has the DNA TGTGCCAGCAGCTTAGCTGCGGGCAGGGGGGGTGTCTACGAGCAGTACTTC. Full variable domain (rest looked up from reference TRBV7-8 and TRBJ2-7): GAGVSQSPRYKVAKRGQDVALRCDPISGHVSLFWYQQALGQGPEFLTYFQNEAQLDKSGLPSDRFFAERPEGSVSTLKIQRTQQEDSAVYLCASSLAAGRGGVYEQYFGPGTRLTVT.

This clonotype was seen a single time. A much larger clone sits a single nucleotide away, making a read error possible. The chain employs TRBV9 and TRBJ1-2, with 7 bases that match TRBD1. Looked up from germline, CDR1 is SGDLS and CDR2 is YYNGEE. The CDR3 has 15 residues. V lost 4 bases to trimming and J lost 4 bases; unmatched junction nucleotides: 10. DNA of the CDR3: TGTGCCAGCAGCCCACAGACAGGGCTTGGCTATGGCTACACCTTC. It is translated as CASSPQTGLGYGYTF.

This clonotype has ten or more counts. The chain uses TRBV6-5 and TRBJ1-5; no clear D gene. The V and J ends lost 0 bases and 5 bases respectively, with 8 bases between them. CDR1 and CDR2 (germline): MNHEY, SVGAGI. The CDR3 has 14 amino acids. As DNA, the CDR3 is TGTGCCAGCAGTTACTCGAGTGGGGATCAGCCCCAGCATTTT. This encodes CASSYSSGDQPQHF.

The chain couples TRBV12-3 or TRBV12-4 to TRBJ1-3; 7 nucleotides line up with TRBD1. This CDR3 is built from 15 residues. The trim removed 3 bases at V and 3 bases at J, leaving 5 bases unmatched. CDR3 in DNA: TGTGCCAGCAGTTTTCAGGGGGGGTTTGGAAACACCATATATTTT. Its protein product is CASSFQGGFGNTIYF.

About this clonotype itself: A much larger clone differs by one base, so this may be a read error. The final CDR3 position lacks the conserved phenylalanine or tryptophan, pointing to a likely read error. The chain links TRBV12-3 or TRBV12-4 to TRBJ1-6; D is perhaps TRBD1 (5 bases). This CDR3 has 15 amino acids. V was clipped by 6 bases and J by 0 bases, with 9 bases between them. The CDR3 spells CASRQESSYNSPLHL. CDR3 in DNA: TGTGCCAGCAGACAGGAGAGCTCCTATAATTCACCCCTCCACCTT.

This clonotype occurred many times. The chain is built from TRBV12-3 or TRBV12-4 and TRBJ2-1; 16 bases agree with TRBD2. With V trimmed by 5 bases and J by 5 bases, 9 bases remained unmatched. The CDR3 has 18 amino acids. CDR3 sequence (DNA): TGTGCCAGCAGTGGACCGGGACTAGCGGGGGGGATTCACAATGAGCAGTTCTTC. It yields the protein CASSGPGLAGGIHNEQFF.

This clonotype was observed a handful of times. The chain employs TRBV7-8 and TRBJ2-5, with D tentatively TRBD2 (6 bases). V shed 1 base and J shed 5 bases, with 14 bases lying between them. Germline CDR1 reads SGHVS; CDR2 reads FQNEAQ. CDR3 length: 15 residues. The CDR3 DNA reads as TGTGCCAGCAGCTTAGTAGTGGCAGGGAGGGAGACCCAGTACTTC. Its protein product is CASSLVVAGRETQYF.

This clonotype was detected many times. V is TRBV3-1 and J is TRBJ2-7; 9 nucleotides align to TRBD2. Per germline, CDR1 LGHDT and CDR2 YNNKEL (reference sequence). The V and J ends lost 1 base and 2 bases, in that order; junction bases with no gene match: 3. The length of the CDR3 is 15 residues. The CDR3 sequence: CASSQGLAGPYEQYF. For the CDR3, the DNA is TGTGCCAGCAGCCAAGGGCTAGCGGGGCCCTACGAGCAGTACTTC.